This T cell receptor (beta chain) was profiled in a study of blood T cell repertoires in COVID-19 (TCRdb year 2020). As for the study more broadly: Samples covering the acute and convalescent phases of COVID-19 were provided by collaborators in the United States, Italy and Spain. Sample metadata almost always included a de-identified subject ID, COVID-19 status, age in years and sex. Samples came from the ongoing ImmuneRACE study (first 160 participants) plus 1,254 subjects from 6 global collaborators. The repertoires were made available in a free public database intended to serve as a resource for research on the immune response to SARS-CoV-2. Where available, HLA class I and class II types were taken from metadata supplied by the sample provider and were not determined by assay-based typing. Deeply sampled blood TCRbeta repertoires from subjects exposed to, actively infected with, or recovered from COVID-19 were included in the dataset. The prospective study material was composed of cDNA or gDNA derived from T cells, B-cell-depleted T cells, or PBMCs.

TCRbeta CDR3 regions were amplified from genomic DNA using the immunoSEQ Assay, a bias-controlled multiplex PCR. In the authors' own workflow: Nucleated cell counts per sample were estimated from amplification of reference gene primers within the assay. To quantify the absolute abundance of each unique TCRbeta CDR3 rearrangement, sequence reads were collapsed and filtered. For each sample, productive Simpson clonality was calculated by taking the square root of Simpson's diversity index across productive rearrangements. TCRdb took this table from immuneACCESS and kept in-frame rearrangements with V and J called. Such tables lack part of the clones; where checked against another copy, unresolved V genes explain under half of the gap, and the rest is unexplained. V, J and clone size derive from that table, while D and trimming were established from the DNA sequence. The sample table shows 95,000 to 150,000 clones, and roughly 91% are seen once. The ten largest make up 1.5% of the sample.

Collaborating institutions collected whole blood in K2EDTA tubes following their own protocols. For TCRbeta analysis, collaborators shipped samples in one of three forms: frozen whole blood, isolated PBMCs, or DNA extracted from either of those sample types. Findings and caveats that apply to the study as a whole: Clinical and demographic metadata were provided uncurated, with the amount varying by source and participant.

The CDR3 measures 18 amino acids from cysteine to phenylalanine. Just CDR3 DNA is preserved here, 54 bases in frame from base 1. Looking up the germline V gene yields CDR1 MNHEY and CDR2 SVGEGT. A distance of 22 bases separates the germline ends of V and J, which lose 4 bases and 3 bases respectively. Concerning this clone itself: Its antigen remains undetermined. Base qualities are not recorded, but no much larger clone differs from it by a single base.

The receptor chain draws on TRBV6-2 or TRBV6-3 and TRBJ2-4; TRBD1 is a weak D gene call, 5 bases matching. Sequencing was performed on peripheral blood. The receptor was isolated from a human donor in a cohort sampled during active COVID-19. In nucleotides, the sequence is TGTGCCAGCAGTTTAAGACAGTTTGTGGTGCTGGGCAAAAACATTCAGTACTTC. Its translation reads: CASSLRQFVVLGKNIQYF.